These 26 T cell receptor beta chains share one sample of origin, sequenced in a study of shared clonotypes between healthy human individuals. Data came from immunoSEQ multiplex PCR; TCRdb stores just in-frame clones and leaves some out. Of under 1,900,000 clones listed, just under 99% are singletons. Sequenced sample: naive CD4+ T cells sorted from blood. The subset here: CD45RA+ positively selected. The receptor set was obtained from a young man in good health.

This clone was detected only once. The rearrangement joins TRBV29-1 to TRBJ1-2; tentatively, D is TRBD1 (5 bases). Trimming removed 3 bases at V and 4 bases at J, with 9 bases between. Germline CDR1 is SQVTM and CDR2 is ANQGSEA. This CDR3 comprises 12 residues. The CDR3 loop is CSVDREIYGYTF. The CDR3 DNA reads TGCAGCGTTGACAGGGAGATCTATGGCTACACCTTC.

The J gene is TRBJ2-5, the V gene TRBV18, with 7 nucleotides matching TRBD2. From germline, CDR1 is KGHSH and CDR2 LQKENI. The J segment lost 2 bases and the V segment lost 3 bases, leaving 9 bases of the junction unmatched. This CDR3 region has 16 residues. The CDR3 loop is CASSPVSGSLQETQYF. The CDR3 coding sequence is TGTGCCAGCTCACCGGTTAGCGGGTCTCTTCAAGAGACCCAGTACTTC.

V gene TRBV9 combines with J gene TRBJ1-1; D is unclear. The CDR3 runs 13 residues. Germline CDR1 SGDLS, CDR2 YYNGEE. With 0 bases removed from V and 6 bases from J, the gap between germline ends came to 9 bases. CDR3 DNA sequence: TGTGCCAGCAGCGTAGAACGAGGTCCTGAAGCTTTCTTT. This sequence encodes CASSVERGPEAFF.

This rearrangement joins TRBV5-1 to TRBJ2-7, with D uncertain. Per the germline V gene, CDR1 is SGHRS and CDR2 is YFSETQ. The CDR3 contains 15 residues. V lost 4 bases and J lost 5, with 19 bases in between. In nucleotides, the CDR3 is TGCGCCAGCAGCCTCGAGACCCGGCCTACCGACGAGCAGTACTTC. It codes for CASSLETRPTDEQYF.

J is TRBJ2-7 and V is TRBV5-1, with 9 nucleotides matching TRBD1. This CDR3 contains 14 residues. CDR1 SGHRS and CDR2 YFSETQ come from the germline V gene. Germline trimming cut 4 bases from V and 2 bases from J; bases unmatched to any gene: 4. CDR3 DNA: TGCGCCAGCAGCGCACAGGGGGCGACCTACGAGCAGTACTTC. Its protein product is CASSAQGATYEQYF.

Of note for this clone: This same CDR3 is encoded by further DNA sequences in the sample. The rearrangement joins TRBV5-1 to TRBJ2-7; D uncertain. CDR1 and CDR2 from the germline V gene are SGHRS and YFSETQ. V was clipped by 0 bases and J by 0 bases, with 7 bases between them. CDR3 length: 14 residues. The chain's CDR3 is CASSLGSSSYEQYF. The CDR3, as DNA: TGCGCCAGCAGCTTGGGGTCCAGCTCCTACGAGCAGTACTTC. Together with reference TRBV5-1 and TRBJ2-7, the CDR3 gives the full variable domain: KAGVTQTPRYLIKTRGQQVTLSCSPISGHRSVSWYQQTPGQGLQFLFEYFSETQRNKGNFPGRFSGRQFSNSRSEMNVSTLELGDSALYLCASSLGSSSYEQYFGPGTRLTVT.

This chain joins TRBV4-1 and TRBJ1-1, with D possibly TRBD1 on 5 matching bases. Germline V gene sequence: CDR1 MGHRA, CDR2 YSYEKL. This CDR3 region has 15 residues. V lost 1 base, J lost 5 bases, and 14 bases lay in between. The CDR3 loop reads CASSQVGGDPTEAFF. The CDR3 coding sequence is TGCGCCAGCAGCCAAGTCGGGGGGGATCCGACTGAAGCTTTCTTT.

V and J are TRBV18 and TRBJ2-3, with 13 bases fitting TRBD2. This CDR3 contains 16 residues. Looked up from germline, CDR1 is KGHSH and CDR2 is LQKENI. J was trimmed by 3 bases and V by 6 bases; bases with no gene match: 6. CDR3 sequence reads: CASSPILAGGTDTQYF. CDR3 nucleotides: TGTGCCAGCTCCCCCATACTAGCGGGAGGGACAGATACGCAGTATTTT.

This CDR3 is CAISDVILNSYEQYF. Written as DNA, the CDR3 is TGTGCCATCAGTGACGTCATTCTAAACTCCTACGAGCAGTACTTC. The rearrangement joins TRBV10-3 to TRBJ2-7; no clear D. This CDR3 spans 15 amino acids. The germline CDR1 and CDR2 sequences are ENHRY and SYGVKD. The germline V and J ends were trimmed by 3 bases and 0 bases, with 12 bases remaining between them.

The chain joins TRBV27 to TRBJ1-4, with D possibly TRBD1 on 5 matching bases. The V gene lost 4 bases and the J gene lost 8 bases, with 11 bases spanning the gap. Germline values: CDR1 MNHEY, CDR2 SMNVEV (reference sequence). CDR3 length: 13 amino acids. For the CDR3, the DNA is TGTGCCAGCAGTTCCAGGGAAGGAGAAAAACTGTTTTTT. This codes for CASSSREGEKLFF.

Here the CDR3 DNA reads TGTGCCAGCAGCCGCGCCCTGTCGGAGACCCAGTACTTC. It is translated as CASSRALSETQYF. This rearrangement joins TRBV7-3 to TRBJ2-5; D is unclear. CDR3 length: 13 amino acids. CDR1 and CDR2 (germline): SGHTA, FQGTGA. Trimming removed 5 bases at V and 5 bases at J, with 12 bases between.

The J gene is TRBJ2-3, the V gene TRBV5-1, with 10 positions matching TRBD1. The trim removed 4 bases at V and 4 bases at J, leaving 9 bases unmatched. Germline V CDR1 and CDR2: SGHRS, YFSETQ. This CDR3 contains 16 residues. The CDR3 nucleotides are TGCGCCAGCAGCCGGGGGGACAGGGGTCTGTCAGATACGCAGTATTTT. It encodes CASSRGDRGLSDTQYF.

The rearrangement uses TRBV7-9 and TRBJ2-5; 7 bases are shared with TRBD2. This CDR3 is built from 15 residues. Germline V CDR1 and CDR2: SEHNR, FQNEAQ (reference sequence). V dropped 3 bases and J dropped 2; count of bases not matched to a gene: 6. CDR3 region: CASSLHSGLQETQYF. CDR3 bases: TGTGCCAGCAGCTTGCACTCGGGACTACAAGAGACCCAGTACTTC.

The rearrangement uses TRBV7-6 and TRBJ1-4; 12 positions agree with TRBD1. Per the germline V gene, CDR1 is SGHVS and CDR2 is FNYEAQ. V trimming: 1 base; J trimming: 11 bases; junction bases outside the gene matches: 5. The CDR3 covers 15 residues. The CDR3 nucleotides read TGTGCCAGCAGCTTAGGGGGGACAGGGGGCGAGAAACTGTTTTTT. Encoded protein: CASSLGGTGGEKLFF.

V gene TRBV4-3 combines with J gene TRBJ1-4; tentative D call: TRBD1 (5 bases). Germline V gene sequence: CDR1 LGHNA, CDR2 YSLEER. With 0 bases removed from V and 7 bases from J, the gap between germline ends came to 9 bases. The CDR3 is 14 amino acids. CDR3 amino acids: CASSQEAGSEKLFF. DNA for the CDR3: TGCGCCAGCAGCCAAGAGGCAGGGTCTGAAAAACTGTTTTTT.

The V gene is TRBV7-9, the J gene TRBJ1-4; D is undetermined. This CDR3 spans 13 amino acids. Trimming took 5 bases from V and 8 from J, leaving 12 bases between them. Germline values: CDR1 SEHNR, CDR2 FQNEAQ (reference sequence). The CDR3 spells CASSPPRVEKLFF. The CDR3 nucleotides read TGTGCCAGCAGCCCCCCAAGGGTGGAAAAACTGTTTTTT.

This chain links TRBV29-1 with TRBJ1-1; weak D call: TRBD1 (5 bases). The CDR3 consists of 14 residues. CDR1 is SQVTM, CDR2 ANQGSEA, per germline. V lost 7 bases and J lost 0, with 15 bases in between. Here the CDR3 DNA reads TGCAGCGCCACCCGGGGCCTGATGAACACTGAAGCTTTCTTT. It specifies CSATRGLMNTEAFF.

As DNA, the CDR3 is TGTGCCAGCAGCTTGGAACCGGGAGGCTTTAGCTCCTACAATGAGCAGTTCTTC. Encoded protein: CASSLEPGGFSSYNEQFF. The chain couples TRBV28 to TRBJ2-1, with 7 bases aligning to TRBD2. With V trimmed by 6 bases and J by 0 bases, 14 bases remained unmatched. Germline assignment: CDR1 MDHEN and CDR2 SYDVKM. The CDR3 is 18 amino acids.

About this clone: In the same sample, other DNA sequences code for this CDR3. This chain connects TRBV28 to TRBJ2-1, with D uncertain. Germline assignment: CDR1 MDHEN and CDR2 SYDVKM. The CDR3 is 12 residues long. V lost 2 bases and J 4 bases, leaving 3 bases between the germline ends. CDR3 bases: TGTGCCAGCAGTTTACCGTACAATGAGCAGTTCTTC. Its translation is CASSLPYNEQFF.

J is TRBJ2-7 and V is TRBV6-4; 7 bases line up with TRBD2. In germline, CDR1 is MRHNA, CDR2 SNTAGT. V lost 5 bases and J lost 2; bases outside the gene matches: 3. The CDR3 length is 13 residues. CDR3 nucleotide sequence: TGTGCCAGCAGTCAAGCGGGACCCTACGAGCAGTACTTC. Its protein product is CASSQAGPYEQYF.

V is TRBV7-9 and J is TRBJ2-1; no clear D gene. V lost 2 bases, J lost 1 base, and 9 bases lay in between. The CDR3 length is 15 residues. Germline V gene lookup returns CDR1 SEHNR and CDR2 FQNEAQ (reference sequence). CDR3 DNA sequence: TGTGCCAGCAGCTTATATGTTGCATCCTACAATGAGCAGTTCTTC. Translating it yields CASSLYVASYNEQFF.

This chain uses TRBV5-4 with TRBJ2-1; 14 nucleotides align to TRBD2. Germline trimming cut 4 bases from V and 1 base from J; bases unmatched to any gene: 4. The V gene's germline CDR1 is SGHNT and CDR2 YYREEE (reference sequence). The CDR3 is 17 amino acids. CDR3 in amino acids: CASSRGLAGESYNEQFF. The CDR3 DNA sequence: TGTGCCAGCAGCCGGGGACTAGCGGGAGAGTCCTACAATGAGCAGTTCTTC.

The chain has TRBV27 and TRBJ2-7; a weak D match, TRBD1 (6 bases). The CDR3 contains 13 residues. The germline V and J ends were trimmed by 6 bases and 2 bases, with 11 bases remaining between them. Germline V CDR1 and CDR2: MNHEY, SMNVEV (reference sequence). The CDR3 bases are TGTGCCAGCAGAAAACAGGGACCCTACGAGCAGTACTTC. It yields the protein CASRKQGPYEQYF.

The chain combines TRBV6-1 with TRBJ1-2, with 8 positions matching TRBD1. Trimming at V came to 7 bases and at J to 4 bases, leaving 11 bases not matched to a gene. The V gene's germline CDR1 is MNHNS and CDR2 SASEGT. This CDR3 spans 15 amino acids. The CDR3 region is CASIHRGLLLYGYTF. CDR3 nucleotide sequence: TGTGCCAGCATTCACAGGGGGTTGCTCCTCTATGGCTACACCTTC.

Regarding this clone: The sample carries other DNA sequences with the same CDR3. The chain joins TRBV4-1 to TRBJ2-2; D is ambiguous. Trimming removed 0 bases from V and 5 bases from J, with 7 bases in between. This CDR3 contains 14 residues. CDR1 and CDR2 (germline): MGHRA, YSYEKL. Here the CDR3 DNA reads TGCGCCAGCAGCCAAGATCCCAGAACCGGGGAGCTGTTTTTT. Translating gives CASSQDPRTGELFF.

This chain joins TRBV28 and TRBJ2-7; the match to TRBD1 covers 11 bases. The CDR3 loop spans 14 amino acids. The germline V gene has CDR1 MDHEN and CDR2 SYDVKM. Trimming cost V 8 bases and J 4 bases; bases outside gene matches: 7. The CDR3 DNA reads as TGTGCCAGCGCCAGGACAGGGGGCTTTTACGAGCAGTACTTC. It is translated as CASARTGGFYEQYF.